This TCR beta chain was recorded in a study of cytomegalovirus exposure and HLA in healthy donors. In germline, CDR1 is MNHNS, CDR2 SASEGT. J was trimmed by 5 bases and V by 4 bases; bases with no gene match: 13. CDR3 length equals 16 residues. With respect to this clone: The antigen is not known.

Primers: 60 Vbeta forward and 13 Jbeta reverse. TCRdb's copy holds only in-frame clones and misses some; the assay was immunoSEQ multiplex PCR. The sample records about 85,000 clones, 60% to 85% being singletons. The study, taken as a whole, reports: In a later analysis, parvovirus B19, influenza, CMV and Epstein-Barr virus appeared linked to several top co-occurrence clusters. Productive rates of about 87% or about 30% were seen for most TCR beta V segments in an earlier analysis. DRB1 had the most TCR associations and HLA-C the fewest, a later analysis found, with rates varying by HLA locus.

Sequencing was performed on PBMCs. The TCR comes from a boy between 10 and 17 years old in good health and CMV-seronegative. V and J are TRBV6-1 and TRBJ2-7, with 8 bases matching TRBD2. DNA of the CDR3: TGTGCCAGCAGTGGGTTAGCGGGAAGGGCGGTCCACGAGCAGTACTTC. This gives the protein CASSGLAGRAVHEQYF.